Each of the 19 T cell receptor beta chains below was sequenced from the same sample in a study of Ad26.COV2.S vaccination and SARS-CoV-2 variants. Sequencing was performed with immunoSEQ multiplex PCR; in TCRdb, only in-frame clones are kept and a portion is missing. The top ten hold about 4% of the sample, which has about 400,000 clones, approximately 90% seen once. Documented treatment: roughly 18 received Ad26.COV2.S at low or high dose, single or two shots; about five received placebo; per-sample allocation not given. The samples were gathered on day 63 after the first injection of vaccine or placebo. The sequences come from peripheral blood, collected in a trial of Ad26.COV2.S vaccine versus placebo. The receptors were gathered from a person aged 18-60 years who received the Ad26.COV2.S COVID-19 vaccine or a placebo.

The J gene is TRBJ1-5, the V gene TRBV27; D unresolved. V lost 4 bases and J 7 bases, leaving 11 bases between the germline ends. The CDR3 consists of 13 residues. Germline V lookup: CDR1 MNHEY, CDR2 SMNVEV (reference sequence). DNA for the CDR3: TGTGCCAGCAGTTCAGAAAGAAGGCAGCCCCAGCATTTT. Translation: CASSSERRQPQHF.

The CDR3 DNA reads as TGTGCCACCAGCAGGTCCAGGGAGCGGGCCAAAAACATTCAGTACTTC. This encodes CATSRSRERAKNIQYF. The rearrangement joins TRBV15 to TRBJ2-4; D is tentatively TRBD1 or TRBD2 (5 bases each). The ends were cut back, 3 bases at V and 1 base at J, with 13 bases in the middle. CDR3 length: 16 amino acids. Germline-derived CDR1 and CDR2 are LNHNV and YYDKDF (reference sequence).

J is TRBJ1-5 and V is TRBV27; the match to TRBD1 covers 10 bases. The junction had 7 bases not matched to a gene; V was cut back by 7 bases and J by 7 bases. This CDR3 has 14 residues. Germline V gene data show CDR1 as MNHEY and CDR2 as SMNVEV (reference sequence). The CDR3 bases are TGTGCCAGCACCACGACAGGGGGCGGCCAGCCCCAGCATTTT. It codes for CASTTTGGGQPQHF.

This rearrangement joins TRBV9 to TRBJ2-5; no clear D gene. Germline CDR1 and CDR2: SGDLS and YYNGEE. The CDR3 has 12 amino acids. The V end was cut by 2 bases, the J end by 4 bases, with 6 bases between. The CDR3 protein is CASSVPGETQYF. CDR3 nucleotides: TGTGCCAGCAGCGTCCCAGGAGAGACCCAGTACTTC.

This sequence joins TRBV12-3 or TRBV12-4 and TRBJ2-7; the D is unclear. This CDR3 contains 13 residues. Trimming took off 4 bases at V and 2 bases at J, with 9 bases between the two ends. CDR3 sequence reads: CASSWSGAYEQYF. The CDR3 DNA reads TGTGCCAGCAGTTGGTCAGGAGCCTACGAGCAGTACTTC.

CDR3 in amino acids: CASSSRRDRADGYTF. CDR3 in DNA: TGTGCCAGCAGCTCCCGACGGGACAGGGCGGATGGCTACACCTTC. The V and J genes are TRBV7-2 and TRBJ1-2, with 9 bases fitting TRBD1. Per germline, CDR1 SGHTA and CDR2 FQGNSA. The CDR3 consists of 15 residues. V was clipped by 4 bases and J by 6 bases; unmatched bases: 9.

This clone was seen only a few times. The V and J genes are TRBV5-4 and TRBJ1-1; TRBD1 might be the D (5 bases). The CDR3 loop spans 14 amino acids. Germline V gives CDR1 SGHNT, CDR2 YYREEE (reference sequence). Trimming removed 1 base at V and 2 bases at J, with 9 bases between. The DNA of the CDR3 is TGTGCCAGCAGCTTGCAGGGTATTAACACTGAAGCTTTCTTT. It encodes CASSLQGINTEAFF.

The rearrangement links TRBV30 to TRBJ1-1; D unresolved. V was clipped by 4 bases and J by 3 bases, with 21 bases between them. CDR1 is GTSNPN and CDR2 is SVGIG in the germline V gene (reference sequence). The CDR3 has 16 residues. The CDR3 sequence is CAWTPFGGLQDTEAFF. Here the CDR3 DNA reads TGTGCCTGGACCCCCTTCGGAGGGTTACAAGACACTGAAGCTTTCTTT.

This sequence joins TRBV6-6 and TRBJ2-7, with 9 bases lining up with TRBD2. Trimming took 0 bases from V and 3 from J; bases not matched to a gene: 0. The CDR3 length is 14 residues. Looked up from germline, CDR1 is MNHNY and CDR2 is SVGAGI (reference sequence). The chain's CDR3 is CASSYSRGGYEQYF. CDR3 nucleotides: TGTGCCAGCAGTTACTCGCGGGGGGGCTACGAGCAGTACTTC.

The rearrangement joins TRBV5-1 to TRBJ2-3; no definite D call. The V and J ends lost 7 bases and 3 bases respectively, with 9 bases between them. The CDR3 sequence is 12 residues long. The germline V gene has CDR1 SGHRS and CDR2 YFSETQ. Here the CDR3 reads CASRSRTDTQYF. The CDR3 nucleotides read TGCGCCAGCCGATCCCGTACAGATACGCAGTATTTT.

J is TRBJ2-4 and V is TRBV11-2; no definite D call. Trimming removed 6 bases at V and 0 bases at J, with 6 bases between. Looked up from germline, CDR1 is SGHAT and CDR2 is FQNNGV. This CDR3 has 13 residues. The CDR3: CASRQTAKNIQYF. The CDR3 DNA reads TGTGCCAGCAGGCAGACAGCCAAAAACATTCAGTACTTC.

This chain uses TRBV7-2 with TRBJ1-2; perhaps TRBD1 as D (5 bases). There are 12 residues in the CDR3. Germline lookup yields CDR1 SGHTA and CDR2 FQGNSA. V was pared by 8 bases and J by 7 bases, with 14 bases between. CDR3 bases: TGTGCCAGCGACCGGAGGGGCGGTGGCTACACCTTC. Its translation is CASDRRGGGYTF.

The rearrangement links TRBV9 to TRBJ1-5, with TRBD1 as a possible D gene (5 bases). V gave up 4 bases and J gave up 6 bases, with 17 bases separating them. This CDR3 contains 15 residues. CDR1 SGDLS and CDR2 YYNGEE come from the germline V gene. The chain's CDR3 is CASSLGGARGQPQHF. The CDR3 DNA reads TGTGCCAGCAGCCTTGGAGGGGCCCGGGGTCAGCCCCAGCATTTT.

The chain recombines TRBV27 with TRBJ2-4; 7 nucleotides line up with TRBD1. The length of the CDR3 is 14 residues. The germline gives CDR1 MNHEY, CDR2 SMNVEV (reference sequence). The V segment lost 4 bases and the J segment 8 bases; nucleotides outside the gene matches: 8. This CDR3 reads CASSSGTAVDIQYF. In nucleotides, the CDR3 is TGTGCCAGCAGTTCCGGGACAGCCGTGGACATTCAGTACTTC.

The J gene is TRBJ2-5, the V gene TRBV5-1, with a tentative D call TRBD1 (7 bases). Trimming pared 4 bases from V and 4 bases from J, leaving 11 bases between. Germline V gene data show CDR1 as SGHRS and CDR2 as YFSETQ. The CDR3 is 13 amino acids. This CDR3 is CASSPGGRETQYF. CDR3 nucleotides: TGCGCCAGCAGCCCAGGGGGGCGAGAGACCCAGTACTTC.

This sequence joins TRBV6-5 and TRBJ1-1; 9 positions match TRBD1. The CDR3 loop spans 13 amino acids. With V trimmed by 7 bases and J by 4 bases, 4 bases remained unmatched. The germline V gene encodes CDR1 MNHEY and CDR2 SVGAGI. The CDR3 DNA follows: TGTGCCAGCAACCGACAGGGGGGCACTGAAGCTTTCTTT. It encodes CASNRQGGTEAFF.

The rearrangement uses TRBV9 and TRBJ2-3; D remains unclear. Germline V gene data show CDR1 as SGDLS and CDR2 as YYNGEE. Trimming removed 2 bases from V and 2 bases from J, with 9 bases in between. The CDR3 is 14 amino acids. The CDR3 DNA follows: TGTGCCAGCAGCGTGTTGCTAGACACAGATACGCAGTATTTT. Its translation: CASSVLLDTDTQYF.

A note on this clone: Other DNA sequences in this specimen translate into the identical CDR3. The chain links TRBV18 to TRBJ1-1; 10 bases map to TRBD1. Germline V gene data show CDR1 as KGHSH and CDR2 as LQKENI. The ends lost 6 bases at V and 5 bases at J; junction bases unmatched: 3. This CDR3 is built from 13 residues. The CDR3 loop reads CASSPGQGTEAFF. DNA of the CDR3: TGTGCCAGCTCTCCGGGACAGGGGACTGAAGCTTTCTTT.

V is TRBV11-2 and J is TRBJ2-1; 10 bases are shared with TRBD2. With V trimmed by 4 bases and J by 4 bases, 4 bases remained unmatched. The CDR3 runs 15 residues. The V gene's germline CDR1 is SGHAT and CDR2 FQNNGV. DNA of the CDR3: TGTGCCAGCAGCTCAGAGCGGGGGGGATACAATGAGCAGTTCTTC. It is translated as CASSSERGGYNEQFF.